Following are 8 T cell receptor beta chains from one sample sequenced in a study of T cell changes during pregnancy in multiple sclerosis. Some clones are missing from TCRdb's copy, which holds only in-frame ones; the method was immunoSEQ multiplex PCR. The data show approximately 52,000 clones, 85% to 95% seen once. Specimen: CD4+ T cells from peripheral blood mononuclear cells, collected in the third trimester of pregnancy. All receptors derive from a female donor with multiple sclerosis, enrolled in a pregnancy study.

The V gene is TRBV7-3, the J gene TRBJ2-3, with 9 nucleotides matching TRBD1. The ends lost 3 bases at V and 1 base at J; junction bases unmatched: 2. The CDR3 contains 15 residues. CDR1 and CDR2 from the germline V gene are SGHTA and FQGTGA. CDR3 loop: CASSFTGGRTDTQYF. The CDR3 DNA sequence: TGTGCCAGCAGCTTTACAGGGGGCCGCACAGATACGCAGTATTTT.

V usage is TRBV7-2 and J usage is TRBJ2-5; 8 positions agree with TRBD1. J lost 4 bases, V lost 5 bases, and 21 bases had no gene match. Germline V lookup: CDR1 SGHTA, CDR2 FQGNSA. This CDR3 region has 19 residues. In DNA, the CDR3 is TGTGCCAGCAGCCCCTCAGTCGTACTGGACAGGGTCGGAGGAGAGACCCAGTACTTC. As protein: CASSPSVVLDRVGGETQYF. Drawing the rest from reference TRBV7-2 and TRBJ2-5, the complete variable domain is GAGVSQSPSNKVTEKGKDVELRCDPISGHTALYWYRQSLGQGLEFLIYFQGNSAPDKSGLPSDRFSAERTGGSVSTLTIQRTQQEDSAVYLCASSPSVVLDRVGGETQYFGPGTRLLVL.

The CDR3 DNA follows: TGTGCCAGATCCCACAGGGATTATGGCTACACCTTC. Its protein product is CARSHRDYGYTF. The rearrangement uses TRBV30 and TRBJ1-2, with D perhaps matching TRBD1 (6 bases). V was pared by 8 bases and J by 5 bases, with 15 bases between. Germline values: CDR1 GTSNPN, CDR2 SVGIG (reference sequence). This CDR3 contains 12 residues.

This chain joins TRBV5-5 and TRBJ2-1; 15 nucleotides agree with TRBD2. The trim removed 4 bases at V and 7 bases at J, leaving 9 bases unmatched. Germline CDR1 reads SGHKS; CDR2 reads YYEKEE (reference sequence). The CDR3 is made up of 17 amino acids. CDR3: CASSHIGTSGRPNEQFF. The CDR3 region has the DNA TGTGCCAGCAGCCATATTGGGACTAGCGGGAGGCCTAATGAGCAGTTCTTC. The whole variable domain, remainder taken from reference TRBV5-5 and TRBJ2-1, is DAGVTQSPTHLIKTRGQQVTLRCSPISGHKSVSWYQQVLGQGPQFIFQYYEKEERGRGNFPDRFSARQFPNYSSELNVNALLLGDSALYLCASSHIGTSGRPNEQFFGPGTRLTVL.

The chain employs TRBV5-4 and TRBJ2-7; 8 positions match TRBD2. V gave up 4 bases and J gave up 0 bases; unmatched junction bases: 6. Germline values: CDR1 SGHNT, CDR2 YYREEE (reference sequence). The CDR3 loop spans 15 amino acids. CDR3 nucleotide sequence: TGTGCCAGCAGCACCTCTAGCGGGTCCTCCTACGAGCAGTACTTC. Translated: CASSTSSGSSYEQYF.

The rearrangement joins TRBV5-1 to TRBJ1-5; tentative D call: TRBD1 (6 bases). CDR1 SGHRS and CDR2 YFSETQ come from the germline V gene. CDR3 length: 15 residues. V was shortened by 0 bases and J by 0 bases, with 7 bases between the two germline ends. CDR3 DNA sequence: TGCGCCAGCAGCTTGGCAGGGGTTAGCAATCAGCCCCAGCATTTT. Translation: CASSLAGVSNQPQHF.

The chain has TRBV2 and TRBJ1-4, with 7 nucleotides matching TRBD1. The CDR3 runs to 14 residues. Germline V gene lookup returns CDR1 SNHLY and CDR2 FYNNEI. V was pared by 4 bases and J by 3 bases, with 2 bases of the junction left unmatched. In DNA, the CDR3 is TGTGCCAGCAGTGGGGGACAGCCTAATGAAAAACTGTTTTTT. Translation gives CASSGGQPNEKLFF. Full variable domain (rest looked up from reference TRBV2 and TRBJ1-4): EPEVTQTPSHQVTQMGQEVILRCVPISNHLYFYWYRQILGQKVEFLVSFYNNEISEKSEIFDDQFSVERPDGSNFTLKIRSTKLEDSAMYFCASSGGQPNEKLFFGSGTQLSVL.

The chain carries TRBV9 and TRBJ1-3; a weak D match, TRBD1 (5 bases). The CDR3 totals 17 residues. Germline CDR1 SGDLS, CDR2 YYNGEE. Trimming removed 0 bases at V and 0 bases at J, with 13 bases between. CDR3 region: CASSVEDTDASGNTIYF. The CDR3 bases are TGTGCCAGCAGCGTAGAGGACACCGACGCCTCTGGAAACACCATATATTTT.